The entry that follows covers one TCR beta chain sequence. What it binds is not known. Germline loops: CDR1 SGHAT, CDR2 FQNNGV. The V and J ends lost 0 bases and 6 bases respectively, with 6 bases between them. This CDR3 comprises 13 residues. Only in-frame clones appear in the TCRdb table, and some are missing; sequencing was by immunoSEQ multiplex PCR. The sample has about 22,000 clones, roughly 90% seen once; the top ten hold over 8.5%. The source of the sample is a study of lymphopenia after photon versus proton radiotherapy. Overall study results and limits: Survival link was tested only in deceased patients; proton benefit remains a possibility.

This specimen consisted of peripheral blood, obtained from a patient treated with proton-based radiotherapy. The TCR was taken from a man at least 80 years old with esophageal cancer. The V gene is TRBV11-2, the J gene TRBJ2-1, with D possibly TRBD2 on 5 matching bases. The CDR3 sequence is CASSLDRGNEQFF. The CDR3 DNA sequence: TGTGCCAGCAGCTTAGATCGGGGCAATGAGCAGTTCTTC. The full variable domain, completed using reference TRBV11-2 and TRBJ2-1, is EAGVAQSPRYKIIEKRQSVAFWCNPISGHATLYWYQQILGQGPKLLIQFQNNGVVDDSQLPKDRFSAERLKGVDSTLKIQPAKLEDSAVYLCASSLDRGNEQFFGPGTRLTVL.